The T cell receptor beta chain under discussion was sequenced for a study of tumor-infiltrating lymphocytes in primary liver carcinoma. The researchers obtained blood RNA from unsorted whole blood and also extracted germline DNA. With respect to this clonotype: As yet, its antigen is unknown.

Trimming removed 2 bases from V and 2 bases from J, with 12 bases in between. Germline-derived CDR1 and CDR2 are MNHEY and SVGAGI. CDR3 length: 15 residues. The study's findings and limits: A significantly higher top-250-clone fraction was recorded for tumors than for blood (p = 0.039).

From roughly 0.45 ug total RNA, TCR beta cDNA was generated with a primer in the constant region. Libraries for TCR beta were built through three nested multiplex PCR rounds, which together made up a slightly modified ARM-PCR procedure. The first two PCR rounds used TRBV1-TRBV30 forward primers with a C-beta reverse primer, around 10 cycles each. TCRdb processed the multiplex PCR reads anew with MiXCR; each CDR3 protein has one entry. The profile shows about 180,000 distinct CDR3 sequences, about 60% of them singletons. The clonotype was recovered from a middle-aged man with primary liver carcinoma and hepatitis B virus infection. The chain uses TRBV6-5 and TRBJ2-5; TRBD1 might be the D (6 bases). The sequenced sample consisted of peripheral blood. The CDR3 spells CASSYLWTEQETQYF. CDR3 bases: TGTGCCAGCAGTTACCTCTGGACAGAACAAGAGACCCAGTACTTC.